Presented here are 22 T cell receptor beta chains from one specimen sequenced in a study of shared clonotypes between healthy human individuals. Sequencing used immunoSEQ multiplex PCR; TCRdb keeps in-frame clones, though not all of them. The table shows approximately 2,300,000 clones, with 85% to 95% occurring only once. The sequencing sample was made of naive CD4+ T cells from PBMCs. Documented subset: CD45RA+ positively selected. The receptor source for this set is a man younger than 35 in good health. Some clones in this sample may be carry-over from other donors' samples.

V gene TRBV28 combines with J gene TRBJ2-7; a possible D gene is TRBD2 (7 bases). Germline CDR1 MDHEN, CDR2 SYDVKM. The CDR3 runs 14 residues. The V and J ends lost 7 bases and 4 bases respectively, with 17 bases between them. The CDR3 loop reads CASNGGGGTYEQYF. The CDR3 region has the DNA TGTGCCAGCAATGGGGGCGGGGGAACTTACGAGCAGTACTTC.

This clone was seen a single time. The chain uses TRBV4-3 and TRBJ1-3; D is perhaps TRBD1 (6 bases). Germline V gives CDR1 LGHNA, CDR2 YSLEER. This CDR3 spans 16 amino acids. Trimming took off 4 bases at V and 3 bases at J, with 16 bases between the two ends. In DNA form, the CDR3 reads TGCGCCAGCAGCCGAAAAACAGGGTTTTATGGAAACACCATATATTTT. Its translation: CASSRKTGFYGNTIYF.

This chain joins TRBV6-5 and TRBJ1-2, with 7 bases that match TRBD1. The ends lost 10 bases at V and 2 bases at J; junction bases unmatched: 4. The CDR3 consists of 12 residues. CDR1 MNHEY and CDR2 SVGAGI come from the germline V gene. CDR3 nucleotides: TGTGCCACCCAGGGGGAAAACTATGGCTACACCTTC. Protein: CATQGENYGYTF.

This clone was recorded only once. The V gene is TRBV7-2, the J gene TRBJ2-7, with D possibly TRBD2 on 5 matching bases. The CDR3 runs 14 residues. Trimming shortened V by 3 bases and J by 3 bases, and 12 bases separated the two germline ends. CDR1 and CDR2 (germline): SGHTA, FQGNSA. The CDR3 loop reads CASSFVGISYEQYF. The CDR3 DNA reads TGTGCCAGCAGCTTCGTCGGGATAAGCTACGAGCAGTACTTC.

On this clone itself: The sample has other DNA sequences that encode this CDR3 too. The chain recombines TRBV11-3 with TRBJ1-1; D gene unclear. The CDR3 spans 13 residues. Germline CDR1 is SGHNT and CDR2 is YENEEA. Trimming removed 5 bases from V and 1 base from J, with 8 bases in between. In nucleotides, the CDR3 is TGTGCCAGCAGCCTCAGGAGGAACACTGAAGCTTTCTTT. It codes for CASSLRRNTEAFF.

V usage is TRBV4-3 and J usage is TRBJ1-1; D is possibly TRBD1 (5 bases). The germline CDR1 and CDR2 sequences are LGHNA and YSLEER. The CDR3 runs to 13 residues. V was cut by 3 bases and J by 4 bases, with 9 bases left in between. The CDR3: CASSHPGGTEAFF. CDR3 nucleotide sequence: TGCGCCAGCAGCCACCCGGGGGGCACTGAAGCTTTCTTT.

This clone was found a few times. This sequence joins TRBV30 and TRBJ1-5; 9 positions match TRBD1. This CDR3 comprises 15 residues. V dropped 1 base and J dropped 0; count of bases not matched to a gene: 1. Germline CDR1 and CDR2: GTSNPN and SVGIG (reference sequence). Here the CDR3 DNA reads TGTGCCTGGAGTGCGGGACAGGGTAGCAATCAGCCCCAGCATTTT. Translated, it gives CAWSAGQGSNQPQHF. Drawing the rest from reference TRBV30 and TRBJ1-5, the complete variable domain is SQTIHQWPATLVQPVGSPLSLECTVEGTSNPNLYWYRQAAGRGLQLLFYSVGIGQISSEVPQNLSASRPQDRQFILSSKKLLLSDSGFYLCAWSAGQGSNQPQHFGDGTRLSIL.

The chain recombines TRBV11-3 with TRBJ2-1; no firm D call. The CDR3 contains 13 residues. Germline V gives CDR1 SGHNT, CDR2 YENEEA. Trimming left V 4 bases short and J 2 bases short, with 6 bases between. The CDR3 here is CASSSDAYNEQFF. The CDR3 coding sequence is TGTGCCAGCAGCTCCGACGCCTACAATGAGCAGTTCTTC. The variable domain in full, with the rest retrieved from reference TRBV11-3 and TRBJ2-1, is EAGVVQSPRYKIIEKKQPVAFWCNPISGHNTLYWYLQNLGQGPELLIRYENEEAVDDSQLPKDRFSAERLKGVDSTLKIQPAELGDSAVYLCASSSDAYNEQFFGPGTRLTVL.

The chain recombines TRBV2 with TRBJ1-5; D gene ambiguous. The CDR3 length is 14 residues. V lost 3 bases, J lost 3 bases, and 9 bases lay in between. Germline assignment: CDR1 SNHLY and CDR2 FYNNEI. The CDR3 region is CASSDYRVNQPQHF. The CDR3, as DNA: TGTGCCAGCAGTGATTACAGAGTCAATCAGCCCCAGCATTTT.

The rearrangement links TRBV2 to TRBJ1-2; tentatively, D is TRBD1 (5 bases). Trimming left V 3 bases short and J 4 bases short, with 15 bases between. Germline V gene data show CDR1 as SNHLY and CDR2 as FYNNEI. The CDR3 is made up of 15 amino acids. The chain's CDR3 is CASSEVFSRAYGYTF. CDR3 sequence (DNA): TGTGCCAGCAGTGAGGTTTTTTCCAGGGCCTATGGCTACACCTTC.

The chain joins TRBV6-1 to TRBJ1-5; weak D call: TRBD1 (6 bases). The germline V and J ends were trimmed by 4 bases and 2 bases, with 15 bases remaining between them. The CDR3 runs 16 residues. Germline V gene lookup returns CDR1 MNHNS and CDR2 SASEGT. CDR3 sequence: CASSGSGRGGNQPQHF. CDR3 coding DNA: TGTGCCAGCAGTGGGTCGGGCAGGGGAGGCAATCAGCCCCAGCATTTT.

J is TRBJ2-2 and V is TRBV5-1, with D tentatively TRBD2 (5 bases). The CDR3 is made up of 14 amino acids. V gave up 3 bases and J gave up 7 bases, with 13 bases separating them. CDR1 is SGHRS, CDR2 YFSETQ, per germline. The CDR3 region has the DNA TGCGCCAGCAGCTCGAACCCCACTAGCGGGGAGCTGTTTTTT. This codes for CASSSNPTSGELFF.

The rearrangement joins TRBV5-1 to TRBJ2-7, with D maybe TRBD2 (5 bases). Germline V gene data show CDR1 as SGHRS and CDR2 as YFSETQ. Trimming took 3 bases from V and 4 from J, leaving 14 bases between them. This CDR3 spans 14 amino acids. The CDR3 spells CASSWRTVGYEQYF. The CDR3 DNA reads TGCGCCAGCAGCTGGAGGACTGTCGGGTACGAGCAGTACTTC. The variable domain in full, completed from reference TRBV5-1 and TRBJ2-7, reads KAGVTQTPRYLIKTRGQQVTLSCSPISGHRSVSWYQQTPGQGLQFLFEYFSETQRNKGNFPGRFSGRQFSNSRSEMNVSTLELGDSALYLCASSWRTVGYEQYFGPGTRLTVT.

The rearrangement joins TRBV5-1 to TRBJ2-7; D might be TRBD1 or TRBD2, each matching 5 bases. V was cut by 0 bases and J by 7 bases, with 14 bases left in between. This CDR3 is 14 amino acids long. CDR1 and CDR2 (germline): SGHRS, YFSETQ. The CDR3 bases are TGCGCCAGCAGCTTGGTTGGGGGAGCGAGTGAGCAGTACTTC. Translating gives CASSLVGGASEQYF.

The chain links TRBV7-9 to TRBJ2-2, with D perhaps TRBD1 (6 bases). The V gene lost 2 bases and the J gene lost 1 base, with 8 bases spanning the gap. The CDR3 loop spans 15 amino acids. Germline CDR1 SEHNR, CDR2 FQNEAQ (reference sequence). CDR3 sequence reads: CASSLRTVNTGELFF. As DNA, the CDR3 is TGTGCCAGCAGCTTAAGGACAGTGAACACCGGGGAGCTGTTTTTT.

This clone has more than one count but fewer than ten. The chain combines TRBV28 with TRBJ1-5; D call uncertain. Germline V gene sequence: CDR1 MDHEN, CDR2 SYDVKM. The CDR3 loop spans 13 amino acids. For the CDR3, the DNA is TGTGTTTCTAGGGCATATAGCAATCAGCCCCAGCATTTT. This translates into CVSRAYSNQPQHF.

There are a few counts of this clone. The chain joins TRBV4-1 to TRBJ1-1, with a tentative D call TRBD1 (5 bases). Trimming shortened V by 1 base and J by 2 bases, and 11 bases separated the two germline ends. The CDR3 extends over 15 amino acids. Germline V gene sequence: CDR1 MGHRA, CDR2 YSYEKL. CDR3 protein: CASSQVQAVNTEAFF. The CDR3 DNA follows: TGCGCCAGCAGCCAAGTACAGGCGGTAAACACTGAAGCTTTCTTT.

The chain couples TRBV7-2 to TRBJ1-5; D not certain. The germline gives CDR1 SGHTA, CDR2 FQGNSA. The CDR3 covers 13 residues. The germline V and J ends were trimmed by 1 base and 8 bases, with 9 bases remaining between them. The CDR3 bases are TGTGCCAGCAGCTTAGAAAGGCAGGAGCCCCAGCATTTT. It codes for CASSLERQEPQHF.

CDR3 bases: TGTGCCAGTAGAATCTACGCTAGCCTTGATGAGCAGTTCTTC. As protein: CASRIYASLDEQFF. The chain employs TRBV19 and TRBJ2-1, with D possibly TRBD2 on 5 matching bases. Trimming removed 6 bases at V and 8 bases at J, with 17 bases between. Germline V CDR1 and CDR2: LNHDA, SQIVND (reference sequence). There are 14 residues in the CDR3.

The chain combines TRBV7-2 with TRBJ2-5; D might be TRBD1 or TRBD2, each matching 5 bases. Germline values: CDR1 SGHTA, CDR2 FQGNSA. CDR3 size: 13 residues. The V gene lost 5 bases and the J gene lost 5 bases, with 12 bases spanning the gap. CDR3: CASSAGREETQYF. CDR3 DNA sequence: TGTGCCAGCAGCGCTGGCAGGGAGGAGACCCAGTACTTC. Supplemented by reference TRBV7-2 and TRBJ2-5, the full variable domain reads GAGVSQSPSNKVTEKGKDVELRCDPISGHTALYWYRQSLGQGLEFLIYFQGNSAPDKSGLPSDRFSAERTGGSVSTLTIQRTQQEDSAVYLCASSAGREETQYFGPGTRLLVL.

The chain is built from TRBV5-1 and TRBJ2-3, with 11 bases aligning to TRBD2. J lost 5 bases, V lost 7 bases, and 12 bases had no gene match. The CDR3 consists of 16 residues. The germline CDR1 and CDR2 sequences are SGHRS and YFSETQ. CDR3 bases: TGCGCCAGCCAAATCAGCCCTAGCGGGGGGCAAGATACGCAGTATTTT. This encodes CASQISPSGGQDTQYF.

This rearrangement joins TRBV7-2 to TRBJ1-2; D ambiguous. The CDR3 is 16 amino acids. Germline CDR1 reads SGHTA; CDR2 reads FQGNSA. V gave up 1 base and J gave up 7 bases, with 19 bases separating them. The CDR3, as DNA: TGTGCCAGCAGCTTAGTCGGGCCGACGTCTCCGGGTGGCTACACCTTC. Protein: CASSLVGPTSPGGYTF. Full variable domain (outside the CDR3, taken from reference TRBV7-2 and TRBJ1-2): GAGVSQSPSNKVTEKGKDVELRCDPISGHTALYWYRQSLGQGLEFLIYFQGNSAPDKSGLPSDRFSAERTGGSVSTLTIQRTQQEDSAVYLCASSLVGPTSPGGYTFGSGTRLTVV.